Shown below are 9 T cell receptor beta chains from a single sample sequenced in a study of tissue T cells after allogeneic stem cell transplantation. Assay: immunoSEQ multiplex PCR; the TCRdb copy retains only in-frame clones and omits some. The sample contains approximately 47,000 clones, 73% of which appear only once. Sequencing input: sorted cells pooled from one or two spleens. These receptors originate from a pool of C57BL/6 mice in good health.

Points on this clone: The listed genes are named as in mouse. CDR3 sequence: CTCSAGQTSGNTLYF. The CDR3 DNA, read in part, is TGCACCTGCAGTGCAGGTCAAACTTCTGGAAATACGCTCTAT. The chain uses TRBV1 and TRBJ1-3, with D unresolved. The read falls 1 residue short of the CDR3 end, and the missing part is taken from the germline J gene. The CDR3 is 15 residues long. The germline V and J ends were trimmed by 1 base and 0 bases, with 7 bases remaining between them. The germline V gene has CDR1 NSQYPW and CDR2 LRSPGD (reference sequence). The whole variable domain, remainder taken from reference TRBV1 and TRBJ1-3, is VTLLEQNPRWRLVPRGQAVNLRCILKNSQYPWMSWYQQDLQKQLQWLFTLRSPGDKEVKSLPGADYLATRVTDTELRLQVANMSQGRTLYCTCSAGQTSGNTLYFGEGSRLIVV.

Of note for this clone: Genes here carry mouse names. The CDR3 extends 1 residue past the end of the read, so its final part is completed from the germline J gene. V is TRBV3 and J is TRBJ2-5; 12 nucleotides line up with TRBD2. Germline CDR1 SNHLY, CDR2 FYNGKV (reference sequence). V lost 5 bases to trimming and J lost 8 bases; unmatched junction nucleotides: 5. The CDR3 runs to 14 residues. Incomplete CDR3 DNA: TGTGCCAGCAGCCAGGACTGGGGGGGAGGCACCCAGTAC. Its translation: CASSQDWGGGTQY. In full, the CDR3 is CASSQDWGGGTQYF.

As to this clone: The gene symbols are mouse symbols. The CDR3 region is CASGRTGGNAETLYF. The sequenced CDR3 bases are TGTGCCAGCGGTCGGACTGGGGGGAATGCAGAAACGCTGTAT. The chain combines TRBV13-2 with TRBJ2-3; TRBD2 agrees at 11 bases. With the read ending 1 residue before the CDR3 end, the germline J gene is used to fill in that end. Germline CDR1 is NNHNN and CDR2 is SYGAGS (reference sequence). The CDR3 totals 15 residues. With V trimmed by 4 bases and J by 2 bases, 3 bases remained unmatched.

This clone was seen a few times. Genes here carry mouse names. The read ends 1 residue shy of where the CDR3 ends; the end is completed using the germline J gene. The genes are TRBV19 and TRBJ2-7; TRBD2 agrees at 11 bases. The CDR3 covers 14 residues. The junction had 2 bases not matched to a gene; V was cut back by 2 bases and J by 4 bases. Germline V gene data show CDR1 as FNHDT and CDR2 as SITEND (reference sequence). Partial CDR3 DNA: TGTGCCAGCAGTATGGGGACTGGGGGATATGAACAGTAC. It encodes CASSMGTGGYEQY. The full CDR3 reads CASSMGTGGYEQYF.

Remarks on this clone: Gene labels here are mouse ones. The read finishes 1 residue shy of the CDR3 end, and the germline J gene is used to complete it. The genes are TRBV19 and TRBJ2-1, with D perhaps matching TRBD1 (6 bases). The CDR3 covers 13 residues. With 7 bases removed from V and 1 base from J, the gap between germline ends came to 9 bases. Germline assignment: CDR1 FNHDT and CDR2 SITEND (reference sequence). CDR3 region: CASSTGNYAEQFF. The sequenced part of the CDR3 DNA is TGTGCCAGCTCCACAGGGAACTATGCTGAGCAGTTC.

A note on this clone: Genes and germline come from the mouse. The observed sequence ends 1 residue before the CDR3 terminus, with the missing tail filled in from the germline J gene. The chain carries TRBV20 and TRBJ2-1; TRBD1 aligns across 7 bases. After removal of 0 bases from V and 4 bases from J, the junction contained 6 bases not matched to a gene. The CDR3 is 15 residues long. CDR1 and CDR2 (germline): GFQATS, STVNSAI. CDR3 sequence: CGARDRWDSYAEQFF. The part of the CDR3 DNA that was read is TGTGGTGCTAGGGATCGCTGGGACAGTTATGCTGAGCAGTTC.

As regards this clone: Gene names are mouse gene names. The CDR3 goes on 1 residue after the read ends, and that part is filled in from the germline J gene. The chain has TRBV12-1 and TRBJ2-3, with 10 bases lining up with TRBD2. The CDR3 is 17 amino acids. V shed 2 bases and J 2 bases; nucleotides not matched to a gene: 9. CDR1 SGHSN and CDR2 HYEKVE come from the germline V gene. The sequenced part of the CDR3 DNA is TGTGCCAGCTCTCCCACCGGCTGGGGGGGCTCTGCAGAAACGCTGTAT. This translates into CASSPTGWGGSAETLY. The entire CDR3 sequence reads CASSPTGWGGSAETLYF.

In its sample, this clone was seen a few times. Germline and genes: mouse. The CDR3 goes on 1 residue after the read ends, and that part is filled in from the germline J gene. This sequence joins TRBV31 and TRBJ1-2; D is unresolved. The CDR3 contains 13 residues. Trimming removed 0 bases from V and 4 bases from J, with 9 bases in between. Looked up from germline, CDR1 is GKSSPN and CDR2 is SITVG. This CDR3 reads CAWSLETSSDYTF. The covered CDR3 bases are TGTGCCTGGAGTCTAGAGACAAGCTCCGACTACACC.

This clone appeared a few times. The genes and germline here are from mouse. The sequenced fragment ends 1 residue before the CDR3 boundary, so the rest is inferred from the germline J gene. J is TRBJ2-7 and V is TRBV5, with 11 bases lining up with TRBD1. CDR3 length: 16 residues. Germline V gene lookup returns CDR1 LGHNA and CDR2 YNLKQL (reference sequence). V trimming: 1 base; J trimming: 2 bases; junction bases outside the gene matches: 4. CDR3 DNA (partial): TGTGCCAGCAGCCAAGCCTCGGGACAGGGGGCCTATGAACAGTAC. This gives the protein CASSQASGQGAYEQY. The whole CDR3 sequence reads CASSQASGQGAYEQYF.